The 20 T cell receptor beta chains listed next were all sequenced from one sample in a study of CD8 T cells in Susac syndrome. RNA in amounts of about 0.5 to 1 ug was reverse transcribed with random hexamers. MiXCR was run by TCRdb on the immunoSEQ multiplex PCR reads, yielding one entry per CDR3 protein. The sample has about 120,000 distinct CDR3 sequences, approximately 93% seen once; the top ten hold roughly 0.088%. The sequenced sample was CD4+ T cells from PBMCs. All receptors derive from a human donor with multiple sclerosis.

The chain carries TRBV7-9 and TRBJ1-2; D remains ambiguous. Trimming left V 0 bases short and J 3 bases short, with 8 bases between. The germline V gene encodes CDR1 SEHNR and CDR2 FQNEAQ (reference sequence). This CDR3 has 14 residues. CDR3 nucleotides: TGTGCCAGCAGCTTAGCACAGACTGACTATGGCTACACCTTC. Amino acid sequence: CASSLAQTDYGYTF.

The V gene is TRBV4-1, the J gene TRBJ1-6, with a tentative D call TRBD1 (6 bases). V lost 0 bases and J 0 bases, leaving 12 bases between the germline ends. Per germline, CDR1 MGHRA and CDR2 YSYEKL. CDR3 length: 18 amino acids. The CDR3, as DNA: TGCGCCAGCAGCCAAGACAGGGGAGCCAGCTCCTATAATTCACCCCTCCACTTT. The encoded protein is CASSQDRGASSYNSPLHF.

In its sample, this clonotype was seen once. The chain uses TRBV10-3 and TRBJ2-3; 8 bases line up with TRBD2. The CDR3 runs to 16 residues. J lost 0 bases, V lost 3 bases, and 5 bases had no gene match. Germline loops: CDR1 ENHRY, CDR2 SYGVKD. For the CDR3, the DNA is TGTGCCATCAGTGACGGGACTAGACCTAGCACAGATACGCAGTATTTT. This sequence encodes CAISDGTRPSTDTQYF.

The CDR3 sequence: CASSVAAERAQNTQYF. The CDR3 nucleotides are TGTGCCAGCAGCGTAGCGGCGGAGCGGGCCCAGAATACGCAGTATTTT. The genes are TRBV9 and TRBJ2-3; possibly TRBD2 for D (6 bases). V gave up 0 bases and J gave up 7 bases, with 18 bases separating them. The germline gives CDR1 SGDLS, CDR2 YYNGEE. This CDR3 is built from 16 residues.

V is TRBV20-1 and J is TRBJ2-1, with 11 bases that match TRBD2. J was trimmed by 10 bases and V by 5 bases; bases with no gene match: 7. The length of the CDR3 is 13 residues. CDR1 and CDR2 (germline): DFQATT, SNEGSKA (reference sequence). CDR3 residues: CSAFSGGAREQFF. In DNA, the CDR3 is TGCAGTGCTTTTAGCGGGGGGGCCAGGGAGCAGTTCTTC.

V gene TRBV20-1 combines with J gene TRBJ1-5; D remains unclear. The CDR3 contains 14 residues. Germline V gene lookup returns CDR1 DFQATT and CDR2 SNEGSKA (reference sequence). Trimming took off 0 bases at V and 0 bases at J, with 6 bases between the two ends. CDR3 nucleotide sequence: TGCAGTGCTAGAGAGGGGAATAGCAATCAGCCCCAGCATTTT. This codes for CSAREGNSNQPQHF.

This clonotype turned up a few times. The gene calls are TRBV9 and TRBJ1-2; D perhaps matches TRBD1 (5 bases). Trimming took off 2 bases at V and 4 bases at J, with 6 bases between the two ends. This CDR3 is 12 amino acids long. CDR1 and CDR2 (germline): SGDLS, YYNGEE. CDR3 sequence reads: CASSVDSYGYTF. CDR3 bases: TGTGCCAGCAGCGTCGACAGCTATGGCTACACCTTC.

V usage is TRBV14 and J usage is TRBJ1-6; TRBD1 might be the D (5 bases). Germline lookup yields CDR1 SGHDN and CDR2 FVKESK. This CDR3 has 15 residues. V was shortened by 3 bases and J by 14 bases, with 20 bases between the two germline ends. The CDR3 DNA reads as TGTGCCAGCAGCCATCCTCAGGGCCCGGAGATTGCCCTCCACTTT. It codes for CASSHPQGPEIALHF.

This clonotype has a handful of counts. J is TRBJ2-5 and V is TRBV5-1; the D gene could be TRBD1 or TRBD2 (6 bases each). Germline values: CDR1 SGHRS, CDR2 YFSETQ. The CDR3 totals 14 residues. Trimming removed 1 base at V and 2 bases at J, with 9 bases between. In nucleotides, the CDR3 is TGCGCCAGCAGCTTGTGGAGGGGGCAAGAGACCCAGTACTTC. Amino acid sequence: CASSLWRGQETQYF.

The genes are TRBV7-9 and TRBJ1-4; D possibly corresponds to TRBD1 (6 bases). This CDR3 is built from 13 residues. Germline V CDR1 and CDR2: SEHNR, FQNEAQ (reference sequence). The V gene lost 11 bases and the J gene lost 3 bases, with 13 bases spanning the gap. CDR3 nucleotides: TGTGCCTCGGGGGGCAGCTCTAATGAAAAACTGTTTTTT. Its translation is CASGGSSNEKLFF.

The V call is TRBV3-1, the J call TRBJ1-2, with 8 positions matching TRBD1. The V and J ends lost 2 bases and 0 bases, in that order; junction bases with no gene match: 8. In germline, CDR1 is LGHDT, CDR2 YNNKEL (reference sequence). The CDR3 runs to 17 residues. The CDR3 coding sequence is TGTGCCAGCAGCCAATGGGGGACAGGACTAGCTAACTATGGCTACACCTTC. The encoded protein is CASSQWGTGLANYGYTF.

J is TRBJ1-2 and V is TRBV30; D unresolved. The length of the CDR3 is 13 residues. Trimming stripped 0 bases from V and 4 bases from J, with 9 bases between. Per the germline V gene, CDR1 is GTSNPN and CDR2 is SVGIG (reference sequence). The CDR3 nucleotides are TGTGCCTGGAGTGTACAAGAGACCTATGGCTACACCTTC. Protein product: CAWSVQETYGYTF.

This clonotype was seen once. This rearrangement joins TRBV10-3 to TRBJ2-1; 7 bases line up with TRBD2. The germline gives CDR1 ENHRY, CDR2 SYGVKD. This CDR3 has 15 amino acids. J gave up 5 bases and V 6 bases, and 10 bases lay outside the gene matches. The CDR3 region is CAISPGGTFNNEQFF. The CDR3 DNA reads as TGTGCCATCAGCCCCGGGGGGACCTTTAACAATGAGCAGTTCTTC.

V gene TRBV15 combines with J gene TRBJ1-1; perhaps TRBD1 as D (5 bases). The CDR3 loop spans 17 amino acids. CDR1 and CDR2 (germline): LNHNV, YYDKDF (reference sequence). V was cut by 0 bases and J by 0 bases, with 14 bases left in between. CDR3 residues: CATSRDQGFGMNTEAFF. For the CDR3, the DNA is TGTGCCACCAGCAGAGATCAGGGTTTTGGCATGAACACTGAAGCTTTCTTT.

The CDR3 region has the DNA TGTGCCAGCAGCCTCTCTTTGATCCGGGGGGTCCAAGAGACCCAGTACTTC. It specifies CASSLSLIRGVQETQYF. V usage is TRBV4-2 and J usage is TRBJ2-5; 7 bases map to TRBD2. Germline lookup yields CDR1 LGHNA and CDR2 YNFKEQ. The CDR3 length is 17 residues. J was trimmed by 1 base and V by 4 bases; bases with no gene match: 12.

This chain links TRBV5-1 with TRBJ1-1; no clear D. V shed 7 bases and J shed 4 bases, with 8 bases lying between them. In germline, CDR1 is SGHRS, CDR2 YFSETQ. The CDR3 totals 11 residues. CDR3: CASLAGTEAFF. The CDR3 region has the DNA TGCGCCAGCCTAGCGGGCACTGAAGCTTTCTTT.

CDR3 protein: CASSTGGEKQYF. CDR3 nucleotide sequence: TGTGCCAGCAGTACAGGGGGGGAGAAGCAGTACTTC. The J gene is TRBJ2-7, the V gene TRBV7-9; TRBD1 is a possible D gene (8 bases). CDR1 and CDR2 from the germline V gene are SEHNR and FQNEAQ (reference sequence). Trimming removed 6 bases at V and 8 bases at J, with 14 bases between. The CDR3 contains 12 residues.

Remarks on this clonotype: One end of the junction does not line up with germline, which may come from a read error. The chain employs TRBV20-1 and TRBJ1-3; no firm D call. This CDR3 is built from 15 residues. From germline, CDR1 is DFQATT and CDR2 SNEGSKA (reference sequence). The CDR3 region has the DNA TGCAGTGCATCAGTCGGACGGGCCTCTGAAAACACCATATATTTT. Translated, it gives CSASVGRASENTIYF.

V and J are TRBV2 and TRBJ2-5; D is perhaps TRBD2 (6 bases). This CDR3 is built from 16 residues. V lost 2 bases and J lost 4, with 17 bases in between. CDR1 and CDR2 from the germline V gene are SNHLY and FYNNEI. CDR3 in DNA: TGTGCCAGCAGTGAAACTTCTCTGCGGGGTGGAGAGACCCAGTACTTC. It is translated as CASSETSLRGGETQYF.

In its sample, this clonotype was seen once. The chain uses TRBV9 and TRBJ2-7; possibly TRBD1 or TRBD2 for D (5 bases each). Trimming cost V 3 bases and J 7 bases, with 14 bases left between them. The CDR3 spans 13 residues. CDR1 is SGDLS and CDR2 is YYNGEE in the germline V gene. The CDR3 reads CASSAGTGREQYF. In DNA, the CDR3 is TGTGCCAGCAGCGCGGGGACCGGTCGGGAGCAGTACTTC.